These T cell receptor beta chains were read from a single sample in a study of T cell responses to AZD1222 COVID-19 vaccine. Using immunoSEQ multiplex PCR, the repertoire was profiled, and TCRdb retains in-frame clones only, with some absent. The data contain some 140,000 clones, approximately 88% of them seen just once; the ten biggest clones take up over 3.5%. Sequenced here: peripheral blood, sampled on day 0 of AZD1222 vaccination. The receptors derive from an adult in good health. Each CDR3 is given with its conserved first and last residue. A D gene is named only where the DNA matches it firmly. Clone sizes are given selectively: once, few, many, or a class where the clone is expanded.

D gene: TRBD1; clone size: NA; V gene: TRBV5-6; J gene: TRBJ1-2; CDR3 protein: CASRNQGADGYTF; CDR3 DNA: TGTGCCAGCAGAAATCAGGGGGCGGATGGCTACACCTTC
D gene: NA; clone size: few; V gene: TRBV28; J gene: TRBJ1-3; CDR3 protein: CASSYWGVLGNTIYF; CDR3 DNA: TGTGCCAGCAGTTATTGGGGAGTGTTGGGAAACACCATATATTTT
D gene: TRBD1; clone size: NA; V gene: TRBV19; J gene: TRBJ1-1; CDR3 protein: CASSDRANTEAFF; CDR3 DNA: TGTGCCAGTAGCGACAGGGCCAACACTGAAGCTTTCTTT
D gene: TRBD2; clone size: NA; V gene: TRBV28; J gene: TRBJ2-3; CDR3 protein: CASSGLWTRPSTDTQYF; CDR3 DNA: TGTGCCAGCAGTGGTCTATGGACTAGGCCTAGCACAGATACGCAGTATTTT
D gene: TRBD1; clone size: NA; V gene: TRBV28; J gene: TRBJ1-1; CDR3 protein: CASSYPNIGQGNISIISTEAFF; CDR3 DNA: TGTGCCAGCAGTTACCCCAACATCGGACAGGGCAACATCTCAATTATTAGCACTGAAGCTTTCTTT
D gene: NA; clone size: NA; V gene: TRBV5-1; J gene: TRBJ2-7; CDR3 protein: CASSLGTLENDEQYF; CDR3 DNA: TGCGCCAGCAGCCTCGGGACCCTAGAGAACGACGAGCAGTACTTC
D gene: TRBD1; clone size: NA; V gene: TRBV7-9; J gene: TRBJ1-5; CDR3 protein: CASSWTGGNQPQHF; CDR3 DNA: TGTGCCAGCAGCTGGACAGGGGGCAATCAGCCCCAGCATTTT
D gene: NA; clone size: NA; V gene: TRBV30; J gene: TRBJ1-5; CDR3 protein: CAWSSAERQPQHF; CDR3 DNA: TGTGCCTGGAGTTCAGCGGAGCGGCAGCCCCAGCATTTT
D gene: TRBD2; clone size: NA; V gene: TRBV6-5; J gene: TRBJ2-5; CDR3 protein: CATREDGKETQYF; CDR3 DNA: TGTGCCACCCGGGAGGACGGGAAAGAGACCCAGTACTTC
D gene: NA; clone size: NA; V gene: TRBV7-8; J gene: TRBJ1-2; CDR3 protein: CASSPAGTVPNYGYTF; CDR3 DNA: TGTGCCAGCAGCCCCGCCGGGACGGTCCCTAACTATGGCTACACCTTC
D gene: NA; clone size: few; V gene: TRBV28; J gene: TRBJ1-2; CDR3 protein: CASRKPGNYGYTF; CDR3 DNA: TGTGCCAGCAGGAAGCCGGGGAACTATGGCTACACCTTC
D gene: NA; clone size: NA; V gene: TRBV7-3; J gene: TRBJ1-3; CDR3 protein: CASSSQQGNTIYF; CDR3 DNA: TGTGCCAGCAGCTCCCAGCAGGGAAACACCATATATTTT
D gene: NA; clone size: NA; V gene: TRBV30; J gene: TRBJ1-1; CDR3 protein: CALQGVVRAFF; CDR3 DNA: TGTGCCTTACAGGGTGTCGTTCGGGCTTTCTTT
D gene: NA; clone size: NA; V gene: TRBV28; J gene: TRBJ1-1; CDR3 protein: CASSLRAAEAFF; CDR3 DNA: TGTGCCAGCAGTTTACGGGCAGCCGAAGCTTTCTTT
D gene: NA; clone size: NA; V gene: TRBV28; J gene: TRBJ2-5; CDR3 protein: CASRSLGHQNTREETQYF; CDR3 DNA: TGTGCCAGCAGGTCCTTGGGACACCAAAATACGAGAGAAGAGACCCAGTACTTC
D gene: NA; clone size: NA; V gene: TRBV10-2; J gene: TRBJ2-7; CDR3 protein: CASTVNPPYEQYF; CDR3 DNA: TGCGCCAGCACAGTGAACCCTCCCTACGAGCAGTACTTC
D gene: NA; clone size: NA; V gene: TRBV19; J gene: TRBJ2-7; CDR3 protein: CASSSTGSSYEQYF; CDR3 DNA: TGTGCCAGTAGCTCTACAGGTTCGTCCTACGAGCAGTACTTC
D gene: TRBD2; clone size: NA; V gene: TRBV19; J gene: TRBJ2-1; CDR3 protein: CASTPPGLAGVNEQFF; CDR3 DNA: TGTGCCAGTACTCCCCCCGGACTAGCGGGGGTGAATGAGCAGTTCTTC
D gene: NA; clone size: NA; V gene: TRBV25-1; J gene: TRBJ2-2; CDR3 protein: CASSVQSTGELFF; CDR3 DNA: TGTGCCAGCAGTGTTCAATCCACCGGGGAGCTGTTTTTT
D gene: NA; clone size: NA; V gene: TRBV5-4; J gene: TRBJ1-6; CDR3 protein: CASSLNRENSPLHF; CDR3 DNA: TGTGCCAGCAGCTTGAACAGGGAGAATTCACCCCTCCACTTT
D gene: NA; clone size: NA; V gene: TRBV5-1; J gene: TRBJ1-1; CDR3 protein: CASTDLRGTNTEAFF; CDR3 DNA: TGCGCCAGCACCGACCTCAGGGGTACGAACACTGAAGCTTTCTTT
D gene: NA; clone size: NA; V gene: TRBV28; J gene: TRBJ2-7; CDR3 protein: CASGRHEQYF; CDR3 DNA: TGTGCCAGCGGCCGACACGAGCAGTACTTC
D gene: NA; clone size: NA; V gene: TRBV27; J gene: TRBJ1-1; CDR3 protein: CASSSGRVNTEAFF; CDR3 DNA: TGTGCCAGCAGTTCAGGACGGGTGAACACTGAAGCTTTCTTT
D gene: TRBD1; clone size: NA; V gene: TRBV6-6; J gene: TRBJ1-6; CDR3 protein: CASSYGGQGVNSPLHF; CDR3 DNA: TGTGCCAGCAGTTACGGGGGACAGGGCGTGAATTCACCCCTCCACTTT
D gene: NA; clone size: NA; V gene: TRBV28; J gene: TRBJ2-3; CDR3 protein: CASSSSWGSGTDTQYF; CDR3 DNA: TGTGCCAGCAGTAGCTCATGGGGGTCTGGCACAGATACGCAGTATTTT
D gene: NA; clone size: NA; V gene: TRBV30; J gene: TRBJ1-5; CDR3 protein: CAWSVSRDQPQHF; CDR3 DNA: TGTGCCTGGAGTGTCTCGAGAGATCAGCCCCAGCATTTT
D gene: NA; clone size: NA; V gene: TRBV5-1; J gene: TRBJ1-4; CDR3 protein: CASSSDGGGKLFF; CDR3 DNA: TGCGCCAGCAGCTCGGACGGGGGTGGAAAACTGTTTTTT
D gene: TRBD1; clone size: NA; V gene: TRBV9; J gene: TRBJ2-1; CDR3 protein: CASSPSGQTNNEQFF; CDR3 DNA: TGTGCCAGCAGCCCCTCGGGACAGACCAACAATGAGCAGTTCTTC
D gene: NA; clone size: NA; V gene: TRBV10-3; J gene: TRBJ1-3; CDR3 protein: CAISEGGNTIYF; CDR3 DNA: TGTGCCATCAGTGAAGGCGGAAACACCATATATTTT
D gene: TRBD1; clone size: few; V gene: TRBV5-4; J gene: TRBJ1-1; CDR3 protein: CASSRRGFEAFF; CDR3 DNA: TGTGCCAGCAGCCGCAGGGGGTTTGAAGCTTTCTTT
D gene: NA; clone size: once; V gene: TRBV4-1; J gene: TRBJ1-6; CDR3 protein: CASSQEVGARNSPLHF; CDR3 DNA: TGCGCCAGCAGCCAAGAAGTCGGGGCGAGGAATTCACCCCTCCACTTT
D gene: NA; clone size: NA; V gene: TRBV18; J gene: TRBJ2-5; CDR3 protein: CASSPEMGETQYF; CDR3 DNA: TGTGCCAGCTCACCAGAAATGGGAGAGACCCAGTACTTC
D gene: TRBD1; clone size: NA; V gene: TRBV5-1; J gene: TRBJ2-7; CDR3 protein: CASSFPTGATSSYEQYF; CDR3 DNA: TGCGCCAGCAGCTTTCCTACAGGGGCCACCAGCTCCTACGAGCAGTACTTC
D gene: NA; clone size: NA; V gene: TRBV19; J gene: TRBJ2-3; CDR3 protein: CASSIYGTDTQYF; CDR3 DNA: TGTGCCAGTAGTATTTATGGCACAGATACGCAGTATTTT
D gene: NA; clone size: once; V gene: TRBV19; J gene: TRBJ1-1; CDR3 protein: CASSITQLNTEAFF; CDR3 DNA: TGTGCCAGTAGTATTACACAACTGAACACTGAAGCTTTCTTT
D gene: NA; clone size: once; V gene: TRBV19; J gene: TRBJ1-5; CDR3 protein: CASSIAPQPQHF; CDR3 DNA: TGTGCCAGTAGTATAGCCCCTCAGCCCCAGCATTTT
D gene: NA; clone size: NA; V gene: TRBV2; J gene: TRBJ1-5; CDR3 protein: CASSGYYSNQPQHF; CDR3 DNA: TGTGCCAGCAGTGGGTATTATAGCAATCAGCCCCAGCATTTT
D gene: NA; clone size: once; V gene: TRBV7-9; J gene: TRBJ1-3; CDR3 protein: CASSSSNSGNTIYF; CDR3 DNA: TGTGCCAGCAGCTCCTCAAACTCTGGAAACACCATATATTTT
D gene: NA; clone size: NA; V gene: TRBV20-1; J gene: TRBJ1-4; CDR3 protein: CSASRDNRAEKLFF; CDR3 DNA: TGCAGTGCAAGTAGGGACAACAGGGCTGAAAAACTGTTTTTT
D gene: TRBD1; clone size: NA; V gene: TRBV5-1; J gene: TRBJ1-2; CDR3 protein: CASSTETGLNYGYTF; CDR3 DNA: TGCGCCAGCAGCACAGAGACAGGGCTTAACTATGGCTACACCTTC
D gene: TRBD1; clone size: NA; V gene: TRBV3-1/TRBV3-2; J gene: TRBJ1-3; CDR3 protein: CASSRTGPTLNTIYF; CDR3 DNA: TGTGCCAGCAGCCGGACAGGGCCTACTTTAAACACCATATATTTT
D gene: TRBD2; clone size: NA; V gene: TRBV10-3; J gene: TRBJ2-1; CDR3 protein: CAISEVSGAHNEQFF; CDR3 DNA: TGTGCCATCAGTGAGGTTAGCGGGGCCCACAATGAGCAGTTCTTC
D gene: NA; clone size: NA; V gene: TRBV2; J gene: TRBJ1-3; CDR3 protein: CASHPFQGTSGNTIYF; CDR3 DNA: TGTGCCAGCCATCCCTTTCAGGGTACCTCTGGAAACACCATATATTTT
D gene: TRBD1; clone size: NA; V gene: TRBV28; J gene: TRBJ1-6; CDR3 protein: CASSAYRGRDSPLHF; CDR3 DNA: TGTGCCAGCAGCGCATACAGGGGGAGGGATTCACCCCTCCACTTT
D gene: NA; clone size: few; V gene: TRBV12-5; J gene: TRBJ1-1; CDR3 protein: CASGFSSTRDAFF; CDR3 DNA: TGTGCTAGTGGCTTTTCTTCCACCCGTGACGCTTTCTTT
D gene: TRBD1; clone size: NA; V gene: TRBV7-3; J gene: TRBJ2-7; CDR3 protein: CASSAHGTGGSYEQYF; CDR3 DNA: TGTGCCAGCAGCGCCCACGGGACAGGGGGCTCCTACGAGCAGTACTTC
D gene: TRBD1; clone size: NA; V gene: TRBV5-1; J gene: TRBJ2-3; CDR3 protein: CASSLTGGGGTDTQYF; CDR3 DNA: TGCGCCAGCAGCTTGACAGGGGGCGGCGGCACAGATACGCAGTATTTT
D gene: NA; clone size: NA; V gene: TRBV5-1; J gene: TRBJ2-3; CDR3 protein: CASSPDSPAGMSTQYF; CDR3 DNA: TGCGCCAGCAGCCCGGACAGTCCCGCTGGGATGAGCACGCAGTATTTT
D gene: TRBD1; clone size: NA; V gene: TRBV27; J gene: TRBJ1-2; CDR3 protein: CASSLSTGGPYGYTF; CDR3 DNA: TGTGCCAGCAGTTTATCAACAGGGGGCCCCTATGGCTACACCTTC
D gene: NA; clone size: NA; V gene: TRBV5-1; J gene: TRBJ1-6; CDR3 protein: CASSLSPGDNSPLHF; CDR3 DNA: TGCGCCAGCAGCTTGTCGCCAGGGGATAATTCACCCCTCCACTTT